Below, 26 T cell receptor beta chains from the same sample are listed, as sequenced in a study of PD-1 blockade in mismatch repair-deficient tumors. Here immunoSEQ multiplex PCR was the method, and the copy in TCRdb shows in-frame clones only, minus some. The top ten hold roughly 5.1% of the sample, which has 55,000 to 85,000 clones, 78% seen once. The source material was peripheral blood, sampled 2 weeks after starting pembrolizumab. These receptors were obtained from an adult with mismatch repair-deficient cancer.

This clone was observed a handful of times. J is TRBJ2-5 and V is TRBV7-9; D is uncertain. The CDR3 has 14 amino acids. V lost 5 bases and J lost 2, with 12 bases in between. Looked up from germline, CDR1 is SEHNR and CDR2 is FQNEAQ (reference sequence). The CDR3 DNA is TGTGCCAGCAGCGCCACGATAGGGCAAGAGACCCAGTACTTC. Protein product: CASSATIGQETQYF.

V usage is TRBV7-2 and J usage is TRBJ1-2; D possibly corresponds to TRBD1 (5 bases). The V end was cut by 0 bases, the J end by 2 bases, with 10 bases between. Germline V gene sequence: CDR1 SGHTA, CDR2 FQGNSA. CDR3 size: 15 residues. The CDR3 coding sequence is TGTGCCAGCAGCTTAGCCGGGGGTGGGAACTATGGCTACACCTTC. Translation: CASSLAGGGNYGYTF.

The chain has TRBV7-9 and TRBJ2-7, with 13 bases identical to TRBD2. The germline CDR1 and CDR2 sequences are SEHNR and FQNEAQ (reference sequence). Trimming took 5 bases from V and 1 from J; bases not matched to a gene: 8. CDR3 length: 17 amino acids. The CDR3, as DNA: TGTGCCAGCAGCCTCGGACTAGCGGGAGAAAGGTCCTACGAGCAGTACTTC. Its protein product is CASSLGLAGERSYEQYF.

This chain uses TRBV19 with TRBJ1-4, with 8 positions matching TRBD1. Germline V gene lookup returns CDR1 LNHDA and CDR2 SQIVND (reference sequence). This CDR3 spans 18 amino acids. The V and J ends lost 3 bases and 0 bases, in that order; junction bases with no gene match: 9. The CDR3 bases are TGTGCCAGTAGTATCGTTGGCAGGGGGCGTGCAACTAATGAAAAACTGTTTTTT. It is translated as CASSIVGRGRATNEKLFF.

The chain recombines TRBV19 with TRBJ1-3, with TRBD1 as a possible D gene (5 bases). The V gene's germline CDR1 is LNHDA and CDR2 SQIVND (reference sequence). The CDR3 consists of 15 residues. The ends were cut back, 5 bases at V and 3 bases at J, with 14 bases in the middle. The CDR3 DNA is TGTGCCAGTAGTCCGCAAGGGGCGTATGGAAACACCATATATTTT. Protein: CASSPQGAYGNTIYF.

The V call is TRBV6-6, the J call TRBJ2-1; D possibly corresponds to TRBD2 (6 bases). This CDR3 has 11 amino acids. Germline loops: CDR1 MNHNY, CDR2 SVGAGI (reference sequence). The V gene lost 5 bases and the J gene lost 9 bases, with 8 bases spanning the gap. Here the CDR3 DNA reads TGTGCCAGCAGTGCGGAGGGTGAGCAGTTCTTC. Amino acids: CASSAEGEQFF.

The chain joins TRBV9 to TRBJ2-7, with D unclear. CDR3 length: 12 residues. V lost 5 bases, J lost 3 bases, and 9 bases lay in between. The germline CDR1 and CDR2 sequences are SGDLS and YYNGEE. CDR3 bases: TGTGCCAGCAGTCCGACCCTCTACGAGCAGTACTTC. This translates into CASSPTLYEQYF.

This chain uses TRBV6-1 with TRBJ2-7; D not resolved. This CDR3 is built from 12 residues. The germline V gene has CDR1 MNHNS and CDR2 SASEGT. V lost 4 bases, J lost 3 bases, and 7 bases lay in between. CDR3: CASSGVSYEQYF. The CDR3, as DNA: TGTGCCAGCAGTGGTGTCAGCTACGAGCAGTACTTC.

The chain has TRBV2 and TRBJ1-1; D is perhaps TRBD1 (6 bases). CDR1 is SNHLY and CDR2 is FYNNEI in the germline V gene. The CDR3 contains 17 residues. Trimming took 5 bases from V and 4 from J, leaving 23 bases between them. The CDR3 region is CASSSPPGGLRTTEAFF. As DNA, the CDR3 is TGTGCCAGCAGTTCCCCCCCCGGGGGCCTTCGTACCACTGAAGCTTTCTTT.

This clone showed up just a few times. The chain has TRBV7-8 and TRBJ1-5, with a tentative D call TRBD1 (5 bases). Germline-derived CDR1 and CDR2 are SGHVS and FQNEAQ. The CDR3 totals 15 residues. V was cut by 3 bases and J by 6 bases, with 15 bases left in between. CDR3 residues: CASSLGTDKFQPQHF. The CDR3 coding sequence is TGTGCCAGCAGCTTGGGGACCGATAAGTTTCAGCCCCAGCATTTT. Looking up the rest from reference TRBV7-8 and TRBJ1-5 gives the full variable domain: GAGVSQSPRYKVAKRGQDVALRCDPISGHVSLFWYQQALGQGPEFLTYFQNEAQLDKSGLPSDRFFAERPEGSVSTLKIQRTQQEDSAVYLCASSLGTDKFQPQHFGDGTRLSIL.

The chain has TRBV30 and TRBJ1-1, with D maybe TRBD1 (6 bases). Germline lookup yields CDR1 GTSNPN and CDR2 SVGIG (reference sequence). The CDR3 extends over 15 amino acids. V was shortened by 4 bases and J by 2 bases, with 17 bases between the two germline ends. The CDR3 nucleotides read TGTGCCTGGACCCGAAGCGGACAGATTAACACTGAAGCTTTCTTT. Translated, it gives CAWTRSGQINTEAFF.

This clone was counted between two and nine times. J is TRBJ2-1 and V is TRBV6-5; TRBD2 might be the D (5 bases). Germline CDR1 MNHEY, CDR2 SVGAGI. Trimming shortened V by 5 bases and J by 9 bases, and 8 bases separated the two germline ends. The CDR3 is made up of 11 amino acids. The CDR3 sequence is CASSPGSEQFF. CDR3 DNA: TGTGCCAGCAGTCCGGGAAGTGAGCAGTTCTTC.

This chain links TRBV30 with TRBJ1-1; the D is unclear. The germline CDR1 and CDR2 sequences are GTSNPN and SVGIG (reference sequence). V lost 5 bases and J 1 base, leaving 11 bases between the germline ends. The CDR3 totals 13 residues. The CDR3 DNA reads TGTGCCTGGGGGATATTGGGGAACACTGAAGCTTTCTTT. Translation: CAWGILGNTEAFF.

This clone was recorded once. The CDR3, as DNA: TGTGCCAGCAGCTCGACTAGCGGGAGATACAATGAGCAGTTCTTC. This sequence encodes CASSSTSGRYNEQFF. V usage is TRBV7-9 and J usage is TRBJ2-1; TRBD2 agrees at 12 bases. CDR1 SEHNR and CDR2 FQNEAQ come from the germline V gene (reference sequence). J was trimmed by 4 bases and V by 4 bases; bases with no gene match: 2. This CDR3 is 15 amino acids long.

J is TRBJ1-5 and V is TRBV25-1; 9 positions agree with TRBD1. Germline CDR1 reads MGHDK; CDR2 reads SYGVNS. The V gene end was trimmed by 6 bases and the J gene end by 3 bases; junction bases not matched to a gene: 3. The CDR3 spans 14 residues. The CDR3 DNA is TGTGCCAGCAGGGGACAGGGTGACAATCAGCCCCAGCATTTT. Protein product: CASRGQGDNQPQHF.

A single count supports this clone. The chain employs TRBV14 and TRBJ2-2; 8 nucleotides line up with TRBD2. Germline V lookup: CDR1 SGHDN, CDR2 FVKESK. The CDR3 contains 15 residues. V was pared by 2 bases and J by 6 bases, with 5 bases of the junction left unmatched. CDR3 nucleotide sequence: TGTGCCAGCAGCCAATTTTCGGGAGGGCCCGGGGAGCTGTTTTTT. Translation: CASSQFSGGPGELFF.

This clone was seen a few times. V and J are TRBV6-1 and TRBJ1-1; D might be TRBD1 (6 bases). The V end was cut by 6 bases, the J end by 2 bases, with 13 bases between. This CDR3 has 14 amino acids. CDR1 is MNHNS, CDR2 SASEGT, per germline. The CDR3 region has the DNA TGTGCCAGCAGACGACCACAGGGAAACACTGAAGCTTTCTTT. Protein: CASRRPQGNTEAFF.

The chain couples TRBV11-2 to TRBJ2-5; 9 bases are a match to TRBD2. CDR1 is SGHAT and CDR2 is FQNNGV in the germline V gene. CDR3 length: 16 residues. J was trimmed by 5 bases and V by 4 bases; bases with no gene match: 11. CDR3 residues: CASSSNPGLAYETQYF. CDR3 coding DNA: TGTGCCAGCAGCTCCAACCCGGGACTAGCATACGAGACCCAGTACTTC.

The genes are TRBV7-6 and TRBJ1-1, with 8 bases aligning to TRBD1. Germline V gene sequence: CDR1 SGHVS, CDR2 FNYEAQ. The CDR3 covers 13 residues. V gave up 0 bases and J gave up 8 bases; unmatched junction bases: 2. The CDR3 coding sequence is TGTGCCAGCAGCTTAGCCGGGACAGGAGAAGCTTTCTTT. It yields the protein CASSLAGTGEAFF.

V usage is TRBV27 and J usage is TRBJ1-1, with TRBD1 as a possible D gene (6 bases). Trimming took off 2 bases at V and 8 bases at J, with 12 bases between the two ends. The CDR3 contains 13 residues. CDR1 and CDR2 (germline): MNHEY, SMNVEV (reference sequence). The CDR3 DNA reads as TGTGCCAGCAGTTTAAAGGGGGGAGGGGAAGCTTTCTTT. Its protein product is CASSLKGGGEAFF.

The V and J genes are TRBV5-6 and TRBJ1-2; 7 bases agree with TRBD1. The CDR3 has 17 amino acids. Germline V lookup: CDR1 SGHDT, CDR2 YYEEEE. The junction had 16 bases not matched to a gene; V was cut back by 4 bases and J by 4 bases. The CDR3 coding sequence is TGTGCCAGCAGCGAAGACAGGGTTGGCTCGTCCCGCTATGGCTACACCTTC. It specifies CASSEDRVGSSRYGYTF.

This CDR3 reads CASSQAEDGGRRTEAFF. The CDR3 nucleotides are TGCGCCAGCAGCCAAGCTGAGGATGGGGGGCGCAGGACTGAAGCTTTCTTT. V usage is TRBV4-1 and J usage is TRBJ1-1; tentative D call: TRBD1 (6 bases). The CDR3 totals 17 residues. The V gene's germline CDR1 is MGHRA and CDR2 YSYEKL. The V and J ends lost 1 base and 5 bases respectively, with 20 bases between them.

The V and J genes are TRBV9 and TRBJ2-1; D perhaps matches TRBD2 (5 bases). CDR1 is SGDLS, CDR2 YYNGEE, per germline. Between the trimmed V and J ends, which lost 6 bases and 2 bases, there was a span of 9 bases. The CDR3 contains 13 residues. The DNA for the CDR3 is TGTGCCAGCAAGGGAGACACCTACAATGAGCAGTTCTTC. Protein product: CASKGDTYNEQFF.

This clone was seen just once. CDR3 region: CASKGVSEQFF. As DNA, the CDR3 is TGTGCCAGCAAAGGGGTGAGTGAGCAGTTCTTC. The J gene is TRBJ2-1, the V gene TRBV2; weak D call: TRBD1 (5 bases). Deletions cut 7 bases from V and 9 bases from J, with 10 bases between. CDR1 SNHLY and CDR2 FYNNEI come from the germline V gene. This CDR3 comprises 11 residues.

This clone was detected only a few times. V usage is TRBV15 and J usage is TRBJ2-3; D remains unclear. This CDR3 has 15 residues. Germline values: CDR1 LNHNV, CDR2 YYDKDF (reference sequence). The germline V and J ends were trimmed by 1 base and 4 bases, with 12 bases remaining between them. The CDR3 reads CATSRVLTSPDTQYF. The CDR3 DNA reads as TGTGCCACCAGCAGAGTCCTGACCAGCCCAGATACGCAGTATTTT.

The chain is built from TRBV7-6 and TRBJ1-5; a weak D match, TRBD1 (5 bases). Trimming cost V 2 bases and J 9 bases, with 26 bases left between them. The CDR3 is made up of 18 amino acids. Germline V gives CDR1 SGHVS, CDR2 FNYEAQ. DNA of the CDR3: TGTGCCAGCAGCTTAAAAGCGGGTCAGGGAAGCGATATTTGGCCCCAGCATTTT. Encoded protein: CASSLKAGQGSDIWPQHF.